These 6 T cell receptor beta chains were sequenced from one sample in a study of T cells in women clearing cervical HPV infection (dated by TCRdb to 2017 to 2018). Libraries were prepared through the immunoSEQ multiplex PCR assay. Not all clones reach the TCRdb copy of this immuneACCESS table, which keeps in-frame sequences only. Checked studies attribute under half of the gap to unresolved V genes and leave the rest unexplained. This sample's table lists approximately 37,000 clones. Less than 7.5% of the sample is in the top ten clones. The material sequenced was blood buffy coat. Source of these receptors: a woman aged 18-70 years with a cervical HPV16 infection that either progressed to CIN3+ or cleared (not recorded which).

Of note for this clone: The CDR3 goes on 3 residues after the read ends, and that part is filled in from the germline J gene. The chain is built from TRBV6-2 or TRBV6-3 and TRBJ2-7, with 9 bases matching TRBD1. The junction had 11 bases not matched to a gene; V was cut back by 5 bases and J by 6 bases. Germline CDR1 is MNHEY and CDR2 is SVGEGT. The CDR3 spans 15 residues. CDR3 region: CASSPNSGTGSEQYF. CDR3 DNA, as far as it was read: TGTGCCAGCAGTCCGAACTCCGGGACAGGGAGCGAG.

Worth noting for this clone: The read finishes 3 residues shy of the CDR3 end, and the germline J gene is used to complete it. V gene TRBV7-2 combines with J gene TRBJ2-3; 8 bases are a match to TRBD1. The CDR3 sequence is 13 residues long. Per the germline V gene, CDR1 is SGHTA and CDR2 is FQGNSA. The sequenced part of the CDR3 DNA is TGTGCCAGCAGCTCAGGGGGCAATCAGCCG. This codes for CASSSGGNQP. The full CDR3 protein is CASSSGGNQPQYF.

Turning to this clone: The read ends 3 residues shy of where the CDR3 ends; the end is completed using the germline J gene. The rearrangement links TRBV7-8 to TRBJ1-1; D is possibly TRBD1 (5 bases). The length of the CDR3 is 17 residues. The germline V gene has CDR1 SGHVS and CDR2 FQNEAQ. V was pared by 0 bases and J by 0 bases, with 14 bases between. The CDR3 is CASSLAGRGSLNTEAFF. The DNA read from the CDR3 is TGTGCCAGCAGCTTAGCGGGACGGGGGTCTTTGAACACTGAA.

As concerns this clone: The read gets to within 3 residues of the CDR3 end, and the germline J gene fills in the rest. The rearrangement joins TRBV7-9 to TRBJ1-2, with D hard to call. The CDR3 runs to 11 residues. Germline assignment: CDR1 SEHNR and CDR2 FQNEAQ (reference sequence). The CDR3 is CASSLNQNYTF. The CDR3 DNA, read in part, is TGTGCCAGCAGCTTAAACCAGAAC. The full variable domain, its missing parts supplied by reference TRBV7-9 and TRBJ1-2, is DTGVSQNPRHKITKRGQNVTFRCDPISEHNRLYWYRQTLGQGPEFLTYFQNEAQLEKSRLLSDRFSAERPKGSFSTLEIQRTEQGDSAMYLCASSLNQNYTFGSGTRLTVV.

On this clone itself: The read ends 3 residues shy of where the CDR3 ends; the end is completed using the germline J gene. The J gene is TRBJ1-2, the V gene TRBV5-4; tentative D call: TRBD1 (6 bases). This CDR3 has 14 residues. Trimming removed 2 bases at V and 4 bases at J, with 12 bases between. CDR1 is SGHNT and CDR2 is YYREEE in the germline V gene (reference sequence). Partial CDR3 DNA: TGTGCCAGCAGCTTAGGGGCAGGGGCCTATGGC. Protein sequence: CASSLGAGAYG. The complete CDR3 reads CASSLGAGAYGYTF.

Comments on this clone: The read stops 3 residues short of the end of the CDR3; the missing end is completed from the germline J gene. The chain carries TRBV30 and TRBJ1-6, with TRBD1 as a possible D gene (6 bases). The CDR3 consists of 12 residues. Trimming cost V 5 bases and J 9 bases, with 11 bases left between them. Looked up from germline, CDR1 is GTSNPN and CDR2 is SVGIG (reference sequence). CDR3 DNA (partial): TGTGCCTGGTACATCAGGGGTTCACCC. Its translation: CAWYIRGSP. The full-length CDR3 reads as CAWYIRGSPLHF.